The rows below give T cell receptor beta chains drawn from one sample of a study of patients and donors after allogeneic stem cell transplantation. Each CDR3 protein is one row after TCRdb ran MiXCR on the RT-PCR reads. The sample comprises about 2,200 distinct CDR3 sequences, under 40% of which are singletons, and 16% rests with the top ten. Sequences were obtained from blood, either unsorted or a sorted T cell fraction (not recorded which). These receptor sequences come from a human donor who was either an allogeneic HSCT recipient or a stem cell or donor lymphocyte infusion donor (not recorded which). It is not recorded whose cells these are; they may come from a transplant donor. CDR3s include the opening cysteine and the closing phenylalanine or tryptophan. Each record gives: J gene, clone size, D gene, V gene, CDR3 protein, CDR3 DNA. D genes are given only for firm matches. Clone size appears in some rows only: once, few, many, or a class for an expanded clone.

TRBJ1-2	few	TRBD1	TRBV15	CATSRAYSTGSGGYTF	TGTGCCACCAGCAGAGCGTACTCGACAGGGTCCGGGGGCTACACCTTC
TRBJ2-3	once	TRBD2	TRBV7-2	CASSPGTSQDTQYF	TGTGCCAGCAGCCCCGGGACTAGCCAAGATACGCAGTATTTT
TRBJ2-1	hyperexpanded	.	TRBV7-2	CASSLDLGTQFF	TGTGCCAGCAGCTTAGATTTGGGGACCCAGTTCTTC
TRBJ1-2	large	TRBD1	TRBV2	CASRTTTGAGYTF	TGTGCCAGCAGGACAACGACAGGGGCTGGCTACACCTTC
TRBJ2-1	medium-sized	.	TRBV29-1	CSVSRPPSYNEQFF	TGCAGCGTTTCCAGGCCACCCTCATACAATGAGCAGTTCTTC
TRBJ1-1	.	.	TRBV11-1	CASSFMDNLATEAFF	TGTGCCAGCAGCTTCATGGACAACTTGGCGACTGAAGCTTTCTTT
TRBJ2-5	few	.	TRBV2	CASSERLQQETQYF	TGTGCCAGCAGTGAAAGACTCCAACAAGAGACCCAGTACTTC
TRBJ2-1	few	TRBD1	TRBV29-1	CSVEGQGYNEQFF	TGCAGCGTTGAGGGACAGGGCTACAATGAGCAGTTCTTC
TRBJ2-3	few	.	TRBV7-6	CASSQSADTQYF	TGTGCCAGCAGCCAGTCGGCAGATACGCAGTATTTT
TRBJ1-6	.	.	TRBV10-3	CAISELGLSPLHF	TGTGCCATCAGTGAGTTGGGGCTTTCACCCCTCCACTTT
TRBJ2-2	.	.	TRBV11-2	CASSSTRAVNTGQLFF	TGTGCCAGCAGCTCAACCAGGGCCGTGAACACCGGGCAGCTGTTTTTT
TRBJ2-7	.	.	TRBV4-1	CASSQRIASEQYF	TGCGCCAGCAGCCAACGGATAGCGAGCGAGCAGTACTTC
TRBJ2-6	.	.	TRBV19	CASKLREAGANVLTF	TGTGCCAGTAAACTCAGGGAGGCTGGGGCCAACGTCCTGACTTTC
TRBJ1-1	.	.	TRBV5-5	CASSFGNMNTEAFF	TGTGCCAGCAGCTTCGGGAATATGAACACTGAAGCTTTCTTT
TRBJ2-7	.	TRBD1	TRBV12-3/TRBV12-4	CASLRDRGHEQYF	TGTGCCAGCCTTAGGGACAGGGGCCACGAGCAGTACTTC
TRBJ2-3	.	.	TRBV5-5	CASSLAGPDTQYF	TGTGCCAGCAGTTTGGCGGGCCCAGATACGCAGTATTTT
TRBJ2-2	few	TRBD2	TRBV4-1	CASSQGLGRTSGTIWDLTGELFF	TGCGCCAGCAGCCAAGGATTAGGGAGGACTAGCGGGACTATTTGGGACCTCACCGGGGAGCTGTTTTTT
TRBJ2-1	.	.	TRBV20-1	CSVRVDEQFF	TGCAGTGTCAGAGTAGATGAGCAGTTCTTC
TRBJ1-4	few	.	TRBV11-2	CASSSNRGFMRGLFF	TGTGCCAGCAGCTCCAACCGGGGATTCATGAGGGGACTGTTTTTT
TRBJ2-5	large	.	TRBV12-2	CASRPRRTSGIKETQYF	TGTGCAAGTCGCCCAAGAAGGACCAGCGGGATTAAAGAGACCCAGTACTTC
TRBJ2-3	once	.	TRBV30	CAWSDAVDTQYF	TGTGCCTGGAGCGACGCCGTAGATACGCAGTATTTT
TRBJ2-1	few	TRBD1	TRBV5-1	CASSLTGTEYYNEQFF	TGCGCCAGCAGCTTGACCGGGACAGAGTACTACAATGAGCAGTTCTTC
TRBJ2-5	.	TRBD2	TRBV7-2	CASSRVAGGPETQYF	TGTGCCAGCAGCAGAGTAGCGGGGGGCCCGGAGACCCAGTACTTC
TRBJ1-5	.	.	TRBV4-3	CASSQDATDSPPQPQHF	TGCGCCAGCAGCCAAGATGCAACCGACAGTCCTCCTCAGCCCCAGCATTTT
TRBJ2-1	large	TRBD2	TRBV7-3	CASSLNGGLIPMSEQFF	TGTGCCAGCAGCTTAAATGGGGGACTAATCCCAATGAGTGAGCAGTTCTTC
TRBJ2-3	few	.	TRBV7-8	CASGGTQGPDTQYF	TGTGCCAGCGGGGGGACCCAGGGTCCAGATACGCAGTATTTT
TRBJ2-7	few	.	TRBV7-2	CASSSSWSLTYEQYF	TGTGCCAGCAGTTCATCGTGGTCGCTAACCTACGAGCAGTACTTC
TRBJ2-3	medium-sized	TRBD2	TRBV6-5	CASSYGRGDTDTQYF	TGTGCCAGCAGTTACGGGCGGGGGGACACAGATACGCAGTATTTT
TRBJ1-1	.	.	TRBV11-2	CASSPQTVNTEAFF	TGTGCCAGCAGCCCCCAGACGGTGAACACTGAAGCTTTCTTT
TRBJ2-5	.	.	TRBV7-8	CASSQQRTERETQYF	TGTGCCAGCAGCCAACAGCGGACGGAACGAGAGACCCAGTACTTC
TRBJ2-2	few	TRBD2	TRBV4-3	CASGSGSLGGELFF	TGCGCCAGCGGGAGCGGGAGTTTAGGCGGGGAGCTGTTTTTT
TRBJ2-1	.	.	TRBV11-1	CASSLVGHLGEQFF	TGTGCCAGCAGCTTAGTGGGGCACCTCGGGGAGCAGTTCTTC
TRBJ2-5	few	TRBD1	TRBV6-4	CASSDPGQGAETQYF	TGTGCCAGCAGTGACCCGGGACAGGGGGCAGAGACCCAGTACTTC
TRBJ2-7	.	TRBD1	TRBV20-1	CSAPRQGTYEQYF	TGCAGTGCTCCCCGACAGGGGACCTACGAGCAGTACTTC
TRBJ1-6	.	.	TRBV10-3	CAIKETNSPLHF	TGTGCCATCAAGGAGACCAATTCACCCCTCCACTTT
TRBJ2-1	.	.	TRBV21-1	CASIGESFF	TGTGCCAGCATTGGGGAATCCTTCTTC
TRBJ1-1	.	.	TRBV30	CACATAVNTEAFF	TGTGCCTGCGCGACAGCTGTGAACACTGAAGCTTTCTTT
TRBJ2-1	.	.	TRBV2	CASSVGTSSWQFF	TGTGCCAGCAGTGTGGGCACTAGTTCATGGCAGTTCTTC
TRBJ2-1	few	TRBD2	TRBV11-1	CASSGGLAGMQFF	TGTGCCAGCAGCGGCGGACTAGCGGGAATGCAGTTCTTC
TRBJ2-1	few	TRBD2	TRBV7-7	CASSPLAGGGNEQFF	TGTGCCAGCAGCCCTCTAGCGGGAGGGGGCAATGAGCAGTTCTTC
TRBJ2-1	.	TRBD1	TRBV27	CASSYRGNEQFF	TGTGCCAGCAGTTACAGGGGCAATGAGCAGTTCTTC
TRBJ1-1	.	.	TRBV18	CASSPQPDEAFF	TGTGCCAGCTCACCCCAGCCCGATGAAGCTTTCTTT
TRBJ2-4	.	.	TRBV5-6	CASSSGSGNEHF	TGTGCCAGCAGCTCCGGATCCGGGAACGAGCACTTC
TRBJ2-5	.	.	TRBV10-3	CAISATQSSQYF	TGTGCCATCAGCGCGACTCAAAGCTCCCAGTACTTC
TRBJ1-2	few	TRBD1	TRBV5-1	CASSPGTGGGYTF	TGCGCCAGCAGCCCAGGGACAGGGGGTGGCTACACCTTC
TRBJ1-2	few	.	TRBV20-1	CSASPAGTEWGYTF	TGCAGTGCTAGTCCGGCAGGGACCGAATGGGGCTACACCTTC
TRBJ2-5	.	.	TRBV2	CASRIQQETQYF	TGTGCCAGCAGGATCCAGCAAGAGACCCAGTACTTC
TRBJ2-5	few	.	TRBV11-2	CASSMDTETQYF	TGTGCCAGCAGCATGGATACGGAGACCCAGTACTTC
TRBJ2-5	.	TRBD1	TRBV4-1	CASSQGAGGRETQYF	TGCGCCAGCAGCCAAGGCGCAGGGGGTAGAGAGACCCAGTACTTC